The TCR beta chain described here comes from a study of vaccination and CD4 T cells after COVID-19. About the research overall: Six males and four females, two Hispanic, made up the convalescents. Post-COVID draws followed diagnosis by a median about 100 days (range 35 to 161). A few convalescent patients were sampled at day 14 and days 161 to 241 post-vaccination.

Notes on the study in general: A comparatively limited set of convalescent patients was examined, with no early post-infection timepoints.

Time point denoted: late sampling 161 to 241 days after vaccination in a few convalescent patients. One entry per CDR3 protein results from TCRdb running MiXCR on the PCR reads. The profile covers some 28,000 distinct CDR3 sequences, with roughly 50% appearing a single time and more than 5% taken by the ten largest. A remark on this clonotype: Its antigen remains unidentified.

The starting material was CD4+ T cells from blood, obtained about 7 months after SARS-CoV-2 vaccination. The receptor's source is a human donor who had recovered from COVID-19.

CDR3 region: CSARSPGGGGRLNEQYF. CDR3 DNA sequence: TGCAGTGCTAGGTCCCCCGGCGGAGGCGGGAGGTTGAACGAGCAGTACTTC. V is TRBV20-1 and J is TRBJ2-7; 8 bases are shared with TRBD2. V lost 3 bases and J lost 5; bases outside the gene matches: 18. Germline V gives CDR1 DFQATT, CDR2 SNEGSKA (reference sequence). This CDR3 is 17 amino acids long.